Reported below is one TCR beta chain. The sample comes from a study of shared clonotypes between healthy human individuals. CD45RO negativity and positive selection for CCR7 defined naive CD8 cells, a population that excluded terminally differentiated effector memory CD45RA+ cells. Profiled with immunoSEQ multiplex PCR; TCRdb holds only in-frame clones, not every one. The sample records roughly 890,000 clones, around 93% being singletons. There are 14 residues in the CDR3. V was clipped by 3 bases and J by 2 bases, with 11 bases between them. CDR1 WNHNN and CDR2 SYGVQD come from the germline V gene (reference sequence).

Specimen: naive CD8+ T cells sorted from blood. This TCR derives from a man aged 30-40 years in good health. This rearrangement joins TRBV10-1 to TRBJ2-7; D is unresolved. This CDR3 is CASSESHSPYEQYF. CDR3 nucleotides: TGCGCCAGCAGTGAATCGCACAGCCCCTACGAGCAGTACTTC.